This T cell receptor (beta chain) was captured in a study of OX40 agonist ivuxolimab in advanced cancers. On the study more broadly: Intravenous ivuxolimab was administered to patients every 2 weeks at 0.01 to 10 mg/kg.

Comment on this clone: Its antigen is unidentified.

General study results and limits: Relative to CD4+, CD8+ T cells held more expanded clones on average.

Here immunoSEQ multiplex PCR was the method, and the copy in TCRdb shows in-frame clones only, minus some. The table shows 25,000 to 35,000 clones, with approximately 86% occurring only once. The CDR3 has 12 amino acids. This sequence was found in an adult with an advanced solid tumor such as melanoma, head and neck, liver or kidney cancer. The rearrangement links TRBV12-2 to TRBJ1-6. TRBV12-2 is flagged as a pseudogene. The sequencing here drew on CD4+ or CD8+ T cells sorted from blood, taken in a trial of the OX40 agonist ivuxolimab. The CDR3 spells CASRLAVIPLHF. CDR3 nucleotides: TGTGCAAGTCGCTTAGCAGTTATACCCCTCCACTTT.